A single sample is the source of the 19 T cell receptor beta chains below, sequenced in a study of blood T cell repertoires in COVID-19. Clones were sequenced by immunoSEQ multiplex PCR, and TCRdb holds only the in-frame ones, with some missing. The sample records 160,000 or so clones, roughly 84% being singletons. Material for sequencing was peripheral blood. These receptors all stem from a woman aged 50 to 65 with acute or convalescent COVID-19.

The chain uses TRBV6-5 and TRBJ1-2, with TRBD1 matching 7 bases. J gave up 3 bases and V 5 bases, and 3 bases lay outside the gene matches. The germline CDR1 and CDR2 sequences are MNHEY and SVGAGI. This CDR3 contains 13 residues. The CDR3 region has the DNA TGTGCCAGCAGTCGGGACAGTTACTATGGCTACACCTTC. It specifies CASSRDSYYGYTF.

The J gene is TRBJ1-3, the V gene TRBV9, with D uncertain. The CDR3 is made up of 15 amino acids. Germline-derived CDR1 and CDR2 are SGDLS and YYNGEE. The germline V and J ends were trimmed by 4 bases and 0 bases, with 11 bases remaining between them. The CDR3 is CASSPRLSSGNTIYF. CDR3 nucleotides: TGTGCCAGCAGCCCACGATTGAGCTCTGGAAACACCATATATTTT.

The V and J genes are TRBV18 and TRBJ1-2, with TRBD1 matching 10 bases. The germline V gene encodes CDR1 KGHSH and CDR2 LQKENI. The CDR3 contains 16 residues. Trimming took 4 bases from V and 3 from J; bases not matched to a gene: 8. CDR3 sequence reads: CASSRDRGQGDYGYTF. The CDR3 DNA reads TGTGCCAGCTCACGGGACAGGGGACAAGGAGACTATGGCTACACCTTC.

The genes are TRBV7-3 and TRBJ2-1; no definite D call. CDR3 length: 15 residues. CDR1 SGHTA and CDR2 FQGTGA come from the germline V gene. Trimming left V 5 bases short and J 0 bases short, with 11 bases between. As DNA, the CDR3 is TGTGCCAGCAGCCTAGACCGGAGCTCCTACAATGAGCAGTTCTTC. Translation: CASSLDRSSYNEQFF.

In DNA, the CDR3 is TGTGCCAGCAGTTACTCGGGGACAGGGCCTGGCTACACCTTC. It encodes CASSYSGTGPGYTF. The J gene is TRBJ1-2, the V gene TRBV6-2 or TRBV6-3, with 9 bases identical to TRBD1. The CDR3 covers 14 residues. V trimming: 0 bases; J trimming: 7 bases; junction bases outside the gene matches: 3. Germline CDR1 MNHEY, CDR2 SVGEGT.

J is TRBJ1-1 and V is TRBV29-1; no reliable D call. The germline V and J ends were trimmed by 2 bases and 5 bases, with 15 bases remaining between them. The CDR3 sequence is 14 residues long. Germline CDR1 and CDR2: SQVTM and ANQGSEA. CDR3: CSVELRTRETEAFF. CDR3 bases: TGCAGCGTTGAACTACGGACGAGGGAGACTGAAGCTTTCTTT.

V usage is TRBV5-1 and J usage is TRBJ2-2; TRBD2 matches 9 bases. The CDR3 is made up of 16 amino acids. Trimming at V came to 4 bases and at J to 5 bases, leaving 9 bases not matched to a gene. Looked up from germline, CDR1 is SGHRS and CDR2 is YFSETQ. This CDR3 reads CASSQPLAGSTGELFF. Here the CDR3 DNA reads TGCGCCAGCAGCCAACCACTAGCGGGCTCGACCGGGGAGCTGTTTTTT.

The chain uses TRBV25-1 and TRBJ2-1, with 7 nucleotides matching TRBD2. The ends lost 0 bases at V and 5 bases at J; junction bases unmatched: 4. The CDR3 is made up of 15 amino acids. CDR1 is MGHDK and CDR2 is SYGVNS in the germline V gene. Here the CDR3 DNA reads TGTGCCAGCAGTGAATATGAGGGAGGGCACAATGAGCAGTTCTTC. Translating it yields CASSEYEGGHNEQFF.

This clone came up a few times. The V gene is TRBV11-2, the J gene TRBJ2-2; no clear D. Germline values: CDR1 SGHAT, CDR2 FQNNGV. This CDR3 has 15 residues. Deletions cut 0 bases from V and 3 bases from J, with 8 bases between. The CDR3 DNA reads TGTGCCAGCAGCTTAGAGTCTGAGTACACCGGGGAGCTGTTTTTT. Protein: CASSLESEYTGELFF.

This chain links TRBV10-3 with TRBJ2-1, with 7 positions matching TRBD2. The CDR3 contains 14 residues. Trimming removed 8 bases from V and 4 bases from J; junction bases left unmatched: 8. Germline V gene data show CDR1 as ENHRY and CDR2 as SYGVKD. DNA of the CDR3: TGTGCCATCTCTAGCGGAAATACATACAATGAGCAGTTCTTC. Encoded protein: CAISSGNTYNEQFF.

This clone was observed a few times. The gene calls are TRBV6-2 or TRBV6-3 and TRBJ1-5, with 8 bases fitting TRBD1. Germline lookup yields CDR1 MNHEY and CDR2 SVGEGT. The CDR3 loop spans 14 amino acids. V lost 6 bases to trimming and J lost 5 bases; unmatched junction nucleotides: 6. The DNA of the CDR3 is TGTGCCAGCAGCCTCAGGGGGCCGGATCAGCCCCAGCATTTT. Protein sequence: CASSLRGPDQPQHF.

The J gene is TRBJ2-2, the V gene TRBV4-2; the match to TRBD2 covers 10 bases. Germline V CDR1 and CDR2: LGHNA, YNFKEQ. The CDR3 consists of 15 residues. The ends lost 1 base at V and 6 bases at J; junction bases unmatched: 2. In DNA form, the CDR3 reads TGTGCCAGCAGCCAAGTTGGGACTAGCGCCGGGGAGCTGTTTTTT. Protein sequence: CASSQVGTSAGELFF.

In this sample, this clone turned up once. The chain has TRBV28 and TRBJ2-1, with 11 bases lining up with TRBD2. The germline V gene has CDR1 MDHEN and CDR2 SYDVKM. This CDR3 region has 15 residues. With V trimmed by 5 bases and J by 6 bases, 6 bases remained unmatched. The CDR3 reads CASSLTSGRFNEQFF. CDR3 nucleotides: TGTGCCAGCAGTCTTACTAGCGGGAGATTCAATGAGCAGTTCTTC.

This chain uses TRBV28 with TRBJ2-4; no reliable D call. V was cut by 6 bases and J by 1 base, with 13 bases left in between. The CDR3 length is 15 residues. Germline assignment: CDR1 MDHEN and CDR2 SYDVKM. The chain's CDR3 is CASSLPLEAKNIQYF. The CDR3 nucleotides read TGTGCCAGCAGCCTTCCTTTAGAGGCCAAAAACATTCAGTACTTC.

The CDR3 here is CSGREGEETQYF. CDR3 DNA: TGCAGCGGCCGGGAGGGGGAAGAGACCCAGTACTTC. The chain combines TRBV29-1 with TRBJ2-5, with 8 positions matching TRBD2. After removal of 7 bases from V and 3 bases from J, the junction contained 4 bases not matched to a gene. The germline V gene has CDR1 SQVTM and CDR2 ANQGSEA. The CDR3 spans 12 residues.

The CDR3 sequence is CAISGPGTYEQYF. In DNA form, the CDR3 reads TGTGCCATCAGTGGGCCCGGGACCTACGAGCAGTACTTC. The rearrangement uses TRBV10-3 and TRBJ2-7; D possibly corresponds to TRBD2 (5 bases). Germline V gene lookup returns CDR1 ENHRY and CDR2 SYGVKD. The CDR3 is 13 residues long. V lost 4 bases and J 2 bases, leaving 9 bases between the germline ends.

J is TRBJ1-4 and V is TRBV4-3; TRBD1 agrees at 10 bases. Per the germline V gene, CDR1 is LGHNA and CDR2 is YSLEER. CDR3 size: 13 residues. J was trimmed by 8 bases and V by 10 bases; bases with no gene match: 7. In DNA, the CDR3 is TGCGCCACCAGACAGGGGGCAGGAGAAAAACTGTTTTTT. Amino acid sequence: CATRQGAGEKLFF.

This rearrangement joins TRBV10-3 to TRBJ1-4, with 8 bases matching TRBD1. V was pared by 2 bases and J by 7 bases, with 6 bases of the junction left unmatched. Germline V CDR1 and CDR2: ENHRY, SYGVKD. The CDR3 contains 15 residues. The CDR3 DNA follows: TGTGCCATCAGTGAGGGCGGACAGGGAAGTGAAAAACTGTTTTTT. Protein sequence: CAISEGGQGSEKLFF.

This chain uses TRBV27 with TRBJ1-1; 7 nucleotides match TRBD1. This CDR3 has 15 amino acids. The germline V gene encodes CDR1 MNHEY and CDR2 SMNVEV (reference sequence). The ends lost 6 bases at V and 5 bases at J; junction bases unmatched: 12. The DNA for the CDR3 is TGTGCCAGCAGACCCGCGGGACAGCCCTTGACTGAAGCTTTCTTT. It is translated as CASRPAGQPLTEAFF.